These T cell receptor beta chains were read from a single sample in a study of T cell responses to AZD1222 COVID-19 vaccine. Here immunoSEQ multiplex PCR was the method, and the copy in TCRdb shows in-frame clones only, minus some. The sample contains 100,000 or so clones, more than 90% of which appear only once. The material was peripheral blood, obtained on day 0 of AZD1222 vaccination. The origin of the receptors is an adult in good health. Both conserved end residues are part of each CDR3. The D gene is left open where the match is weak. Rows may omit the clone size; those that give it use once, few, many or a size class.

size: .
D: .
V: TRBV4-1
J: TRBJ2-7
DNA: TGCGCCAGCAGCCGTAGTTCCCCTTCCTACGAGCAGTACTTC
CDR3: CASSRSSPSYEQYF

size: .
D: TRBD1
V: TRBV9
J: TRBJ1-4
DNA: TGTGCCAGCAGCGCCTACAGGGGGGAGGATGAAAAACTGTTTTTT
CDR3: CASSAYRGEDEKLFF

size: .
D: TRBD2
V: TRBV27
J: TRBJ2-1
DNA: TGTGCCGAGCGGGGAGGCGGGTACAATGAGCAGTTCTTC
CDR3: CAERGGGYNEQFF

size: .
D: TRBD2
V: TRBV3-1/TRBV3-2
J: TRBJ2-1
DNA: TGTGCCAGCAGCCAAGAGAAGATAGTAGCGGGAGGGTCATGGCAGTTCTTC
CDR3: CASSQEKIVAGGSWQFF

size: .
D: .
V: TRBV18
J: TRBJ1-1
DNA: TGTGCCAGCTCACCACAGGGAAACACTGAAGCTTTCTTT
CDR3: CASSPQGNTEAFF

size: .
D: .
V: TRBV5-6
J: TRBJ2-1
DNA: TGTGCCAGCAGCTTACAGCATCCTTACAATGAGCAGTTCTTC
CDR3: CASSLQHPYNEQFF

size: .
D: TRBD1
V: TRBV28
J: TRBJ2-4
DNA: TGTGCCAGCAGTTTTTGGGCCGTACAGGGGCCGATAGCCAAAAACATTCAGTACTTC
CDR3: CASSFWAVQGPIAKNIQYF

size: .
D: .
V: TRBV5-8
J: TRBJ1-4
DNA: TGTGCCAGCAGCTTGGGATTTACAGAGACCCTTGCAACTAATGAAAAACTGTTTTTT
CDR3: CASSLGFTETLATNEKLFF

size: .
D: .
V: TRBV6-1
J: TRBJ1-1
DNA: TGTGCCAGCACACCAGCGGGGGTAGCGAACACTGAAGCTTTCTTT
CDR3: CASTPAGVANTEAFF

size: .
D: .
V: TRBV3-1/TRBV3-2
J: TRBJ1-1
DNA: TGTGCCAGCAGCAACCCAACGGGGGGCAGGGACACTGAAGCTTTCTTT
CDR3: CASSNPTGGRDTEAFF

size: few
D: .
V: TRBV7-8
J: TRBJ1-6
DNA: TGTGCCAGCAGCCAGACTTTGGGCGAAAGCTCCTATAATTCACCCCTCCACTTT
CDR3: CASSQTLGESSYNSPLHF

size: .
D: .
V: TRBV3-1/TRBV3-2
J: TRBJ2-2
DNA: TGTGCCAGCAGCCAATCAGGGGCGAACACCGGGGAGCTGTTTTTT
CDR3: CASSQSGANTGELFF

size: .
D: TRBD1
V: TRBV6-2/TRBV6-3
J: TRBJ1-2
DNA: TGTGCCAGCAGCTTGGACAGGGTCTATGGCTACACCTTC
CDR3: CASSLDRVYGYTF

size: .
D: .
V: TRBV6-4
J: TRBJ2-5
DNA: TGTGCCAGCAGCTTTAATGGGGGCCAAGAGACCCAGTACTTC
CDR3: CASSFNGGQETQYF

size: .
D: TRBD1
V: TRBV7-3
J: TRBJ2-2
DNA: TGTGCCAGCAGCCCCCAGACAGGGAAAACCGGGGAGCTGTTTTTT
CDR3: CASSPQTGKTGELFF

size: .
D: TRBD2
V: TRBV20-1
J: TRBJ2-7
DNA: TGCAGTGCTAGGGGAGGGTTCGAGCAGTACTTC
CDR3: CSARGGFEQYF

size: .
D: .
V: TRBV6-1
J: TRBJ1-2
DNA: TGTGCCAGCAGTCAGGGCGACTATGGCTACACCTTC
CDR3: CASSQGDYGYTF

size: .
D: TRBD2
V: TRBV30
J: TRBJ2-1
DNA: TGTGCCTGGAGTGATACCCCACTAGCGGGAGGGCCCAATGAGCAGTTCTTC
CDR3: CAWSDTPLAGGPNEQFF

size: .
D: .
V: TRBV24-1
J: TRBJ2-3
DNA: TGTGCCACCGCTAGCCGTGGGAATACGCAGTATTTT
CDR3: CATASRGNTQYF

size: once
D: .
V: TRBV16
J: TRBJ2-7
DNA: TGTGCCAGCAGCCAAGAGGGGAACGAGCAGTACTTC
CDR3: CASSQEGNEQYF

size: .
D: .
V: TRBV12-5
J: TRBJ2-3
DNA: TGTGCTAGTACCAGCGCGTTCACAGATACGCAGTATTTT
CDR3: CASTSAFTDTQYF

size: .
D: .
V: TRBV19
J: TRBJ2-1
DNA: TGTGCCAGTAACTTAGGAGGCAGCTCCTACAATGAGCAGTTCTTC
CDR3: CASNLGGSSYNEQFF

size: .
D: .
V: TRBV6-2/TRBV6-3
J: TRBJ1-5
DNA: TGTGCCAGCAGTTACTCCCATCAGCCCCAGCATTTT
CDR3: CASSYSHQPQHF

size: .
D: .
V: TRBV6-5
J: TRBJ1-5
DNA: TGTGCCAGCGTCAGTAGGGCCCTACGGAATCAGCCCCAGCATTTT
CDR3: CASVSRALRNQPQHF

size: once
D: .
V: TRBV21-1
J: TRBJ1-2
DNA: TGTGCCAGCAGAACCCCCGGGCTAATCGGCGGCTACACCTTC
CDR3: CASRTPGLIGGYTF

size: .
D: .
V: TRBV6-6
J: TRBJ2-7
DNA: TGTGCCAGCAGTTACAGCAGGGAGAGGTACGAGCAGTACTTC
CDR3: CASSYSRERYEQYF

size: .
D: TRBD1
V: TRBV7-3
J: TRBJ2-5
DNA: TGTGCCAGCAGCTCTGGACAGGGAGAGACCCAGTACTTC
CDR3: CASSSGQGETQYF

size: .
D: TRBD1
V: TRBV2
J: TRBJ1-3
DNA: TGTGCCAGCAGTCGGGACAGGGGTAATTATGGCAGCTCTGGAAACACCATATATTTT
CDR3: CASSRDRGNYGSSGNTIYF

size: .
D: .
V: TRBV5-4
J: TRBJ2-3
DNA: TGTGCCAGCAGCTTCTCGGGAGCATACACAGATACGCAGTATTTT
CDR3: CASSFSGAYTDTQYF

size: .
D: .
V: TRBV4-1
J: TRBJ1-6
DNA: TGCGCCAGCAGCCAAGCTTTCTCGGGGGTTATCCGCTCCTATAATTCACCCCTCCACTTT
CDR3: CASSQAFSGVIRSYNSPLHF

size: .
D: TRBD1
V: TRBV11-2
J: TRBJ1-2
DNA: TGTGCCAGCAGCGTATTACAGGGGAACTATGGCTACACCTTC
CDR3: CASSVLQGNYGYTF

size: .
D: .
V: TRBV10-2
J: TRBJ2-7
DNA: TGCGCCAGCAGTGAAGGCGGGCAGGCCTACGAGCAGTACTTC
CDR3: CASSEGGQAYEQYF

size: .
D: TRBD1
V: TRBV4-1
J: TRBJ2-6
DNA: TGCGCCAGCAGCCGGTCGACAGGGGGAAGCAACTCTGGGGCCAACGTCCTGACTTTC
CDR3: CASSRSTGGSNSGANVLTF

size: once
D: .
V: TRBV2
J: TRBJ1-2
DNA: TGTGCCAGCTCCCTGGGAGGCTACACCTTC
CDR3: CASSLGGYTF

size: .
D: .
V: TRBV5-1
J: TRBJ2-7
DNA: TGCGCCAGCAGCCCGGAGAGCAGCTACGAGCAGTACTTC
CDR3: CASSPESSYEQYF

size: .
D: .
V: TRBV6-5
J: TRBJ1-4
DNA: TGTGCCAGCGAACCCTCCCTCCGAACTAATGAAAAACTGTTTTTT
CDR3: CASEPSLRTNEKLFF

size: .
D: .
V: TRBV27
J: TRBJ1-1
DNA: TGTGCCAGCAGTTTGAGGGAGAACACTGAAGCTTTCTTT
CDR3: CASSLRENTEAFF

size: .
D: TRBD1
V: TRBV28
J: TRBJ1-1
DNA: TGTGCCAGCAGTATCCATGTACAGGGGCCTCGATTGGCTTTCTTT
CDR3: CASSIHVQGPRLAFF